The rows below give T cell receptor beta chains drawn from one sample of a study of T-cell memory formation after mild COVID-19. MiXCR was run by TCRdb on the 5' RACE reads, yielding one entry per CDR3 protein. The table shows about 110,000 distinct CDR3 sequences, with 18% occurring only once. Sequencing was done on a sample of PBMCs or a T cell subset sorted from them (not recorded which). The receptors were sampled from a man in his late teens or twenties who had mild COVID-19 (a few samples of this study predate the infection). Cell type and time point are not known. CDR3s include the opening cysteine and the closing phenylalanine or tryptophan. A D gene is named only where the DNA matches it firmly. Not all rows give a size; the values are once, few, many and, for expanded clones, a class.

>.|TRBJ2-1|.|TRBV11-1
TGTGCCAGCAGCCCACGCACGGGAAAGGCCTACAATGAGCAGTTCTTC
CASSPRTGKAYNEQFF
>once|TRBJ2-3|.|TRBV3-1
TGTGCCAGCAGCCAAGATGTCGCGGGGAGCACAGATACGCAGTATTTT
CASSQDVAGSTDTQYF
>many|TRBJ2-5|TRBD2|TRBV4-3
TGCGCCAGCAGCCAGGGCCGGACTAGCGGGGGAGAGACCCAGTACTTC
CASSQGRTSGGETQYF
>.|TRBJ2-5|.|TRBV24-1
TGTGCCACCAGTGATCAGAGGGAGACCCAGTACTTC
CATSDQRETQYF
>.|TRBJ2-1|TRBD2|TRBV7-9
TGTGCCAGCAGCCCAAACCGTGGACTAGCCAATGAGCAGTTCTTC
CASSPNRGLANEQFF
>.|TRBJ2-3|.|TRBV4-1
TGCGCCAGCAGCCTCCTGGGGACCGCAGATACGCAGTATTTT
CASSLLGTADTQYF
>.|TRBJ2-1|TRBD2|TRBV4-3
TGCGCCAGCAGCCAGAACCCTAGCGGGACTTACAATGAGCAGTTCTTC
CASSQNPSGTYNEQFF
>.|TRBJ2-3|.|TRBV12-3/TRBV12-4
TGTGCCAGCAGCCCTCTTGTCAGCCAGACAGATACGCAGTATTTT
CASSPLVSQTDTQYF
>few|TRBJ1-1|.|TRBV5-1
TGCGCCAGCAGCTTGGGGACCTTGAACACTGAAGCTTTCTTT
CASSLGTLNTEAFF
>few|TRBJ1-1|.|TRBV12-3/TRBV12-4
TGTGCCAGCAGTTACGCAGGGGCCACTGAAGCTTTCTTT
CASSYAGATEAFF
>few|TRBJ2-1|TRBD2|TRBV20-1
TGCGGGGTCGCTAGCGGGGGGTACAATGAGCAGTTCTTC
CGVASGGYNEQFF
>few|TRBJ2-4|TRBD1|TRBV7-2
TGTGCCAGCAGCTTATCGGGGACAGACAAAAACATTCAGTACTTC
CASSLSGTDKNIQYF
>many|TRBJ2-3|.|TRBV20-1
TGCAGTGCTAACTTTGAAACGTCAGATACGCAGTATTTT
CSANFETSDTQYF
>few|TRBJ2-6|.|TRBV6-5
TGTGCCAGCAGTTACGGGGGACCAAGTTCTGGGGCCAACGTCCTGACTTTC
CASSYGGPSSGANVLTF
>.|TRBJ2-1|.|TRBV5-1
TGCGCCAGCCATAGGGGGGAACTATACAATGAGCAGTTCTTC
CASHRGELYNEQFF
>.|TRBJ1-2|.|TRBV29-1
TGCAGCGTGGGGGACGGTAACTATGGCTACACCTTC
CSVGDGNYGYTF
>few|TRBJ2-3|.|TRBV5-1
TGCGCCAGCAGCTGGGGAAGGGGGGCTAGCACAGATACGCAGTATTTT
CASSWGRGASTDTQYF
>few|TRBJ2-4|.|TRBV2
TGTGCCAGCACCTCCGGCCCGGACCTAGCCAAAAACATTCAGTACTTC
CASTSGPDLAKNIQYF
>few|TRBJ2-2|.|TRBV27
TGTGCCAGCAAGACAGGAAACACCGGGGAGCTGTTTTTT
CASKTGNTGELFF
>.|TRBJ2-1|.|TRBV9
TGTGCCAGCAGCGTAGCTTACCTTCGGGGGGCCGACTACAATGAGCAGTTCTTC
CASSVAYLRGADYNEQFF
>many|TRBJ2-1|.|TRBV6-5
TGTGCCAGCAGTTATGGTCTTTCTGGGGGGCCTCAGCAGTTCTTC
CASSYGLSGGPQQFF
>few|TRBJ1-4|.|TRBV12-3/TRBV12-4
TGTGCCAGCAGTCTTAATGAAAAACTGTTTTTT
CASSLNEKLFF
>.|TRBJ2-1|.|TRBV4-3
TGCGCCAGCAGCCAAGTTGGGAATGAGCAGTTCTTC
CASSQVGNEQFF
>.|TRBJ1-2|.|TRBV7-2
TGTGCCAGCAGCTCTTGGGGGGATGGCTACACCTTC
CASSSWGDGYTF
>many|TRBJ2-1|TRBD2|TRBV7-2
TGTGCCAGCAGCTTTCCGCGGGGGGCCGTGAATGAGCAGTTCTTC
CASSFPRGAVNEQFF
>.|TRBJ2-7|.|TRBV6-2/TRBV6-3
TGTGCCAGCCGTAAACGGGACACCTACGAGCAGTACTTC
CASRKRDTYEQYF
>medium-sized|TRBJ2-5|.|TRBV5-1
TGTGCCAGCAGCTTTGAAGAGACCCAGTACTTC
CASSFEETQYF
>.|TRBJ2-5|.|TRBV7-6
TGTGCCAGCAGCCCAACCAGGACCGGGGGCACCCAGTACTTC
CASSPTRTGGTQYF
>.|TRBJ2-3|.|TRBV24-1
TGTGCCACCAGTGATGAAAGGGCAGGTACGCAGTATTTT
CATSDERAGTQYF
>few|TRBJ1-1|TRBD1|TRBV20-1
TGCAGTGTCGCAGGGGGGGGCACTGAAGCTTTCTTT
CSVAGGGTEAFF
>few|TRBJ1-1|.|TRBV7-3
TGTGCCAGCAGCTTAGCGAATGGGCGAGCTTTCTTT
CASSLANGRAFF
>.|TRBJ2-3|TRBD1|TRBV15
TGTGCCACCAGCAGAGCGGGACAGGGTCGCACAGATACGCAGTATTTT
CATSRAGQGRTDTQYF
>few|TRBJ2-1|TRBD1|TRBV29-1
TGCAGCGTTTCAGGGGGTGTCCGATACAATGAGCAGTTCTTC
CSVSGGVRYNEQFF
>few|TRBJ1-2|.|TRBV11-2
TGTGCCAGCAGCTTTAACAGGAGCTATGGCTACACCTTC
CASSFNRSYGYTF
>many|TRBJ2-3|.|TRBV2
TGTGCCAGCAGTGAACCCCACCAAGATACGCAGTATTTT
CASSEPHQDTQYF
>few|TRBJ2-1|.|TRBV6-5
TGTGCCAGCAGTTACTCGAGGGCGGGGCACAATGAGCAGTTCTTC
CASSYSRAGHNEQFF
>.|TRBJ2-2|.|TRBV12-3/TRBV12-4
TGTGCCAGCAGCCCATGGGGGACGGAGCTGTTTTTT
CASSPWGTELFF
>few|TRBJ2-5|.|TRBV4-3
TGCGCCAGCAGCCAAGGGGGAGCCGGAGAGACCCAGTACTTC
CASSQGGAGETQYF
>.|TRBJ2-5|TRBD1|TRBV4-1
TGCGCCAGCAGCCAAGGCCTTACGGACAGGCAAGAGACCCAGTACTTC
CASSQGLTDRQETQYF
>.|TRBJ2-5|TRBD2|TRBV11-2
TGTGCCAGCAGTGGGGAAGCGGGGGGAAAGACCCAGTACTTC
CASSGEAGGKTQYF
>.|TRBJ1-3|TRBD1|TRBV12-3/TRBV12-4
TGTGCCAGCAGGAACAGGGGGCAGGATGGAAACACCATATATTTT
CASRNRGQDGNTIYF
>.|TRBJ1-2|.|TRBV4-3
TGCGCCAGCAGCCAAAGGTTAAGAGGGACCTATGGCTACACCTTC
CASSQRLRGTYGYTF
>.|TRBJ1-3|.|TRBV7-6
TGTGCCAGCAGCTCTAGGACAACCACCTCTGGAAACACCATATATTTT
CASSSRTTTSGNTIYF
>.|TRBJ2-1|TRBD1|TRBV5-5
TGTGCCAGCAGCTTGGTGGACAGGGGGCAGGACAATGAGCAGTTCTTC
CASSLVDRGQDNEQFF
>.|TRBJ2-3|TRBD2|TRBV28
TGTGCCAGCAGTTCTGCTAGCGGGGGGGGGACAGATACGCAGTATTTT
CASSSASGGGTDTQYF
>.|TRBJ2-1|TRBD1|TRBV3-1
TGTGCCAGCAGCATCCCCGGGACAGGATACAATGAGCAGTTCTTC
CASSIPGTGYNEQFF
>.|TRBJ2-1|TRBD2|TRBV7-2
TGTGCCAGCAGCTTAGGCAATAGCGGGGGTGCTGATACTCAGTTCTTC
CASSLGNSGGADTQFF
>.|TRBJ2-7|.|TRBV5-6
TGTGCCAGCAGCTTGGAAAGGGGGGCCTACGAGCAGTACTTC
CASSLERGAYEQYF